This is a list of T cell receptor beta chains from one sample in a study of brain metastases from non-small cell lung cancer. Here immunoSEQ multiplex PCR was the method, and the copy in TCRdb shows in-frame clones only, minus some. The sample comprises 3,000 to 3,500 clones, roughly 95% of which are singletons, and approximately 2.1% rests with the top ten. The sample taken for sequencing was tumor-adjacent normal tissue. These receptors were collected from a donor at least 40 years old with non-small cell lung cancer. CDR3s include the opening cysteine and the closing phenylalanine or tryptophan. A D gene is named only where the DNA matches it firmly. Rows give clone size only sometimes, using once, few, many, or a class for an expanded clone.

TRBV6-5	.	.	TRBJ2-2	TGTGCCAGCAGTTACCGGAACTCCCGCACCGGGGAGCTGTTTTTT	CASSYRNSRTGELFF
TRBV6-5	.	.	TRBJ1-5	TGTGCCAGCAAGGGGCAGTCAAATCAGCCCCAGCATTTT	CASKGQSNQPQHF
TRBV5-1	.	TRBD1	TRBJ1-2	TGCGCCAGCAGCTTGGCGACAGGGGATGGCTACACCTTC	CASSLATGDGYTF
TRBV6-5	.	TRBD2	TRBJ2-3	TGTGCCAGCAGTTACTCGGGGGGGACGAACACAGATACGCAGTATTTT	CASSYSGGTNTDTQYF
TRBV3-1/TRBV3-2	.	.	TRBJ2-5	TGTGCCAGCAGTCCCGGCGAGACCCAGTACTTC	CASSPGETQYF
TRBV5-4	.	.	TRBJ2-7	TGTGCCAGCAGCTTGGAGCCAGGGCCCTACTACGAGCAGTACTTC	CASSLEPGPYYEQYF
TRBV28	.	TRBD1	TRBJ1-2	TGTGCCAGCAGCCCACTGGGGACAGCAGTAGGTGGCTACACCTTC	CASSPLGTAVGGYTF
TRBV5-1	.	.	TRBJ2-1	TGCGCCAGCAGCTTGTTAAGGGCCGGCTCCTACAATGAGCAGTTCTTC	CASSLLRAGSYNEQFF
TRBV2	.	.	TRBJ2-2	TGTGCCAGCAGTGAAATCGGGAAATCGAACACCAGGGAGCTGTTTTTT	CASSEIGKSNTRELFF
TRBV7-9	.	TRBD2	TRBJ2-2	TGTGCCAGCAGCGTACTAGCGGGGGGCATCACCGGGGAGCTGTTTTTT	CASSVLAGGITGELFF
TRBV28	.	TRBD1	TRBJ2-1	TGTGCCAGCGGAACCGGGACAGGGGGCTACAATGAGCAGTTCTTC	CASGTGTGGYNEQFF
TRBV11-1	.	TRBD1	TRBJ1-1	TGTGCCAGCAGCACAGACAGGGTTAACACTGAAGCTTTCTTT	CASSTDRVNTEAFF
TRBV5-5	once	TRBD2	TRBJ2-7	TGTGCCAGCAGCTCCGGACTAGCGGCCGACTACGAGCAGTACTTC	CASSSGLAADYEQYF
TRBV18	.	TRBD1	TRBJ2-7	TGTGCCAGCTCACGGGGCCAGGGGGCCTTCTACGAGCAGTACTTC	CASSRGQGAFYEQYF
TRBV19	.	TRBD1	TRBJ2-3	TGTGCCAGCCGGACCGAGGGGGCAATAGATACGCAGTATTTT	CASRTEGAIDTQYF
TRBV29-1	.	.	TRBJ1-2	TGCAGCGTTGGAACGGGAGGCTATTATGGCTACACCTTC	CSVGTGGYYGYTF
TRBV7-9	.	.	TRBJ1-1	TGTGCCAGCAGCTTAAGGGTCCGATCGAACACTGAAGCTTTCTTT	CASSLRVRSNTEAFF
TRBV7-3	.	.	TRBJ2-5	TGTGCCAGCAGGCCGGGACTTACCCTTCAAGAGACCCAGTACTTC	CASRPGLTLQETQYF
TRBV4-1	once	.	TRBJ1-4	TGCGCCAGCAGCCAAGGGACAGCCGCAACTAATGAAAAACTGTTTTTT	CASSQGTAATNEKLFF
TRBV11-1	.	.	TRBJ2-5	TGTGCCAGCAGCTTAACAGGCCACCACCAAGAGACCCAGTACTTC	CASSLTGHHQETQYF
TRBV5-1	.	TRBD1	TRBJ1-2	TGCGCCAGCAGCCCTACTGGACAGGGGGCTCCTTGCTTC	CASSPTGQGAPCF
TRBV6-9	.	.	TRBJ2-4	TGTGCCAGCAGTCCTATTGGGGGGCAGGGGGCCAAAAACATTCAGTACTTC	CASSPIGGQGAKNIQYF
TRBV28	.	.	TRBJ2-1	TGTGCCAGCAGATTCCCAGGAGGGGGCTACAATGAGCAGTTCTTC	CASRFPGGGYNEQFF
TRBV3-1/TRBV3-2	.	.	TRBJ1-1	TGTGCCAGCAGCCAAGAACACACGAACACTGAAGCTTTCTTT	CASSQEHTNTEAFF
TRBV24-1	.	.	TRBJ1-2	TGTGCCACCAGTGATTTGTTCAGGAGCTATGGCTACACCTTC	CATSDLFRSYGYTF
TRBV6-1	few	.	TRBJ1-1	TGTGCCAGCAGTGAAGGAATCGTCACTGAAGCTTTCTTT	CASSEGIVTEAFF
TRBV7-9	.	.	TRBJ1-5	TGTGCCAGCAGCTTAGAAACTGGACACCAGCATTTT	CASSLETGHQHF
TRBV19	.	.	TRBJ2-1	TGTGCCAGTAGTTGGCTGGGAAGGGATGAGCAGTTCTTC	CASSWLGRDEQFF
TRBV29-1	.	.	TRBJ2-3	TGCAGCGCCGGGGAGGGGGGCACAGATACGCAGTATTTT	CSAGEGGTDTQYF
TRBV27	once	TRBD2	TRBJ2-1	TGTACCAGCAGATGGGAGGGAAGCTCCTACAATGAGCAGTTCTTC	CTSRWEGSSYNEQFF
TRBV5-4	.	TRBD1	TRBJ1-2	TGTGCCAGCAGCAGTACAGGGGTCTATGGCTACACCTTC	CASSSTGVYGYTF
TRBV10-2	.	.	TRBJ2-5	TGCGCCAGCAGTGATCTCGGACGGCAATTCGAGACCCAGTACTTC	CASSDLGRQFETQYF
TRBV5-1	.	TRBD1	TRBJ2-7	TGCGCCAGCAGCTTAGAACAGGGGGGACCCTACGAGCAGTACTTC	CASSLEQGGPYEQYF
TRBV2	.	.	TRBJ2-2	TGTGCCAGCAGTACGGACCTATCGAACACCGGGGAGCTGTTTTTT	CASSTDLSNTGELFF
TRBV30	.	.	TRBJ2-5	TGTGCCTGGAGTGTACAGTCGACGCGTGAGACCCAGTACTTC	CAWSVQSTRETQYF
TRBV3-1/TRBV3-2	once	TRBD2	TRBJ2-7	TGTGCCAGCAGCCCGCGACTAGCGGGAGGGCCCGGGCAGTACTTC	CASSPRLAGGPGQYF
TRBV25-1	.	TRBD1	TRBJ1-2	TGTGCCAGCAGCACAGGGGGAGGCTACACCTTC	CASSTGGGYTF
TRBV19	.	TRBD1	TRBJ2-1	TGTGCCAGTAGTAACCCCGACAGGGCATACAATGAGCAGTTCTTC	CASSNPDRAYNEQFF
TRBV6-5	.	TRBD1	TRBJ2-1	TGTGCCAGCAGTCGAAAGACAGGGGACAATGAGCAGTTCTTC	CASSRKTGDNEQFF
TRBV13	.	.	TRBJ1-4	TGTGCCAGCAGCCCGAGGGGCGGACGGGGGGAAAAACTGTTTTTT	CASSPRGGRGEKLFF
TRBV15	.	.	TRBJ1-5	TGTGCCACCAGCAGAGATTCGGGCCTTAATCAGCCCCAGCATTTT	CATSRDSGLNQPQHF
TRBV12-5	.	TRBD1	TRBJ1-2	TGTGCTAGTGTCCAGGACGGACAGGGGATTAACTATGGCTACACCTTC	CASVQDGQGINYGYTF
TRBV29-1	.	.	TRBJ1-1	TGCAGCGTTGGTAGGGCTTTCTTT	CSVGRAFF
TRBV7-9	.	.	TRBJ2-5	TGTGCCAGCAGCCCCATCCAAGAGACCCAGTACTTC	CASSPIQETQYF
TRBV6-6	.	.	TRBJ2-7	TGTGCCAGCAGATCCGGGACTGCGGGAACCTATGAGCAGTACTTC	CASRSGTAGTYEQYF
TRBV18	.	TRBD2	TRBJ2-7	TGTGCCAGCTCACCCAGTCCCGGGGCAGCGGGATCCTACGAGCAGTACTTC	CASSPSPGAAGSYEQYF
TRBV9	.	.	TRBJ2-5	TGTGCCAGCAGCGTGGTGACAAGCACGGCCCAGTACTTC	CASSVVTSTAQYF
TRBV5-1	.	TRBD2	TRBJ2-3	TGCGCCAGCAGCTCCCAACTAGCGGGGGGAGCAGATACGCAGTATTTT	CASSSQLAGGADTQYF
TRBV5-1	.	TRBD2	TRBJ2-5	TGCGCCAGCAGCTGGACGGCGGGGGAAGAGACCCAGTACTTC	CASSWTAGEETQYF
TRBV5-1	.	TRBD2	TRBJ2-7	TGCGCCAGCAGCTGGGAGGGGACCGAGCAGTACTTC	CASSWEGTEQYF
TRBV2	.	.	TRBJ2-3	TGTGCCAGCAGTCGCAATCGGGCCCTTAGCACAGATACGCAGTATTTT	CASSRNRALSTDTQYF
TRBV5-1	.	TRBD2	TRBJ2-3	TGCGCCAGCAGCTTTCGCGGGGGGGGCACAGATACGCAGTATTTT	CASSFRGGGTDTQYF
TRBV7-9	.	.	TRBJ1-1	TGTGCCAGCGGGGACGGTTACACTGAAGCTTTCTTT	CASGDGYTEAFF
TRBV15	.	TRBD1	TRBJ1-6	TGTGCCACCAGCAGTCGACAGGGGAGCGATTCACCCCTCCACTTT	CATSSRQGSDSPLHF